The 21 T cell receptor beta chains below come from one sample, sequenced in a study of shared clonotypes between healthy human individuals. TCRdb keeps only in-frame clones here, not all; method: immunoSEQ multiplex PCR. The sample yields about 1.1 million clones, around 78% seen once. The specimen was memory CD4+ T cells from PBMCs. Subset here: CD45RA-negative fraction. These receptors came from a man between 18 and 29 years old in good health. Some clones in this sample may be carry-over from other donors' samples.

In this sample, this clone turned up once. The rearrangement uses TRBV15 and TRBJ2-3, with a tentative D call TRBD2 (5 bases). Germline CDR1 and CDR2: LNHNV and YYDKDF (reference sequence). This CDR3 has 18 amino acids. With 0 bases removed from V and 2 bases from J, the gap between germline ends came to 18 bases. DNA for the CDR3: TGTGCCACCAGCAGAGACGAGGGATCAGGCCCAAACACAGATACGCAGTATTTT. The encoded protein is CATSRDEGSGPNTDTQYF.

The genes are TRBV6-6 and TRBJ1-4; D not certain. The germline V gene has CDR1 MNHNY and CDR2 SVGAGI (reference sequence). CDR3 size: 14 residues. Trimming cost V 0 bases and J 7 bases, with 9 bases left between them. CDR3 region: CASSYSTGGEKLFF. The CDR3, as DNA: TGTGCCAGCAGTTACTCGACCGGTGGTGAAAAACTGTTTTTT.

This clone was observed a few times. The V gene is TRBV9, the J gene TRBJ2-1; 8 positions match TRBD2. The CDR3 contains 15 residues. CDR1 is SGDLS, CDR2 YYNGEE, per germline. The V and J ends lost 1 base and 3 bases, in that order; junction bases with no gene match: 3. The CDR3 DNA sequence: TGTGCCAGCAGCGTAACTAGCGGAAACTACAATGAGCAGTTCTTC. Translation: CASSVTSGNYNEQFF.

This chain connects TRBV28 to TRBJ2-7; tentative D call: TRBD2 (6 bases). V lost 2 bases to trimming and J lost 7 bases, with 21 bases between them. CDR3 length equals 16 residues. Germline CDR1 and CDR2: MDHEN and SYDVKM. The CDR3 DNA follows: TGTGCCAGCAGTTTAAAGGGCGGGGCAGGCCGGGTGGAGCAGTACTTC. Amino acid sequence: CASSLKGGAGRVEQYF.

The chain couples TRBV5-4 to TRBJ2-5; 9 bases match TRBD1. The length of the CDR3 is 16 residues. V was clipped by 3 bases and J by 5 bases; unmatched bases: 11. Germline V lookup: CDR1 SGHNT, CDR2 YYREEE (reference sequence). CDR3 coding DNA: TGTGCCAGCAGCTGGGGGACGGGACAGGGCGGGGAGACCCAGTACTTC. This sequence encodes CASSWGTGQGGETQYF. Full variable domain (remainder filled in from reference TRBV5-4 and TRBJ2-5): ETGVTQSPTHLIKTRGQQVTLRCSSQSGHNTVSWYQQALGQGPQFIFQYYREEENGRGNFPPRFSGLQFPNYSSELNVNALELDDSALYLCASSWGTGQGGETQYFGPGTRLLVL.

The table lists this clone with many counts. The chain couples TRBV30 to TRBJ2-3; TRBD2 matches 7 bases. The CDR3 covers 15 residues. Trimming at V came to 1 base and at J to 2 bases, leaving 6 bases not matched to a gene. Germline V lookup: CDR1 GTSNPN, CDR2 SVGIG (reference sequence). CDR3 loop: CAWSGLAGHTDTQYF. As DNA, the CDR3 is TGTGCCTGGAGTGGACTAGCAGGACACACAGATACGCAGTATTTT.

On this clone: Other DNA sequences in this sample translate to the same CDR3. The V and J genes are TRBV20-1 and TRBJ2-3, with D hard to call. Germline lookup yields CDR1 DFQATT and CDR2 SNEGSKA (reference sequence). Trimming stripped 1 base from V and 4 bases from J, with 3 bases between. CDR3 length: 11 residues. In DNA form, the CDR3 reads TGCAGTGCTAGAGGGTCAGATACGCAGTATTTT. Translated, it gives CSARGSDTQYF.

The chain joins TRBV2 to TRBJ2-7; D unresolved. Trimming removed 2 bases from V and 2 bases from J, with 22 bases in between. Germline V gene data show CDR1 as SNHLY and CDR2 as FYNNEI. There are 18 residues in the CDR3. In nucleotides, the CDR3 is TGTGCCAGCAGTGAATCAGTAGCTGGACGTATCCGGACCTACGAGCAGTACTTC. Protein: CASSESVAGRIRTYEQYF. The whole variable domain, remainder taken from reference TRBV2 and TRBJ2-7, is EPEVTQTPSHQVTQMGQEVILRCVPISNHLYFYWYRQILGQKVEFLVSFYNNEISEKSEIFDDQFSVERPDGSNFTLKIRSTKLEDSAMYFCASSESVAGRIRTYEQYFGPGTRLTVT.

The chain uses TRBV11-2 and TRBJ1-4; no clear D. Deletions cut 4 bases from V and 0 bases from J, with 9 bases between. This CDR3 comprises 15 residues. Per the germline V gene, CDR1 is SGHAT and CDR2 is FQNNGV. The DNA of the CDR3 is TGTGCCAGCAGCTCGAGGGTAGCAACTAATGAAAAACTGTTTTTT. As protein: CASSSRVATNEKLFF.

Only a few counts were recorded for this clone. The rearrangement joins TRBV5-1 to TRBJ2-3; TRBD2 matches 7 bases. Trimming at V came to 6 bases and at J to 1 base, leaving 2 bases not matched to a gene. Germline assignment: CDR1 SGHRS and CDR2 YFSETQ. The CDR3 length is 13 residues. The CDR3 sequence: CASTRGGTDTQYF. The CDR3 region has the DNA TGCGCCAGCACCCGGGGGGGCACAGATACGCAGTATTTT. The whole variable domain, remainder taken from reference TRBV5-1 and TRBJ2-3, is KAGVTQTPRYLIKTRGQQVTLSCSPISGHRSVSWYQQTPGQGLQFLFEYFSETQRNKGNFPGRFSGRQFSNSRSEMNVSTLELGDSALYLCASTRGGTDTQYFGPGTRLTVL.

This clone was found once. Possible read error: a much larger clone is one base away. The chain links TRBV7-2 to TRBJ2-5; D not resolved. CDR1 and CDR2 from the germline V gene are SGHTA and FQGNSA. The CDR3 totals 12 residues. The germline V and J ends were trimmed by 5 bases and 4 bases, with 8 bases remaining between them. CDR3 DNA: TGTGCCAGCAGCACCCTCCGAGAGACCCAGTACTTC. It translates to CASSTLRETQYF.

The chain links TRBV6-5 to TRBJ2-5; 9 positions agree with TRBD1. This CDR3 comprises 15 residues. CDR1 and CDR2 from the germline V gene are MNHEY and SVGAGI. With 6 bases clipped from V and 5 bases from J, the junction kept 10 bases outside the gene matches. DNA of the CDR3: TGTGCCAGCAGCTACATTACAGGGGGCAAGGAGACCCAGTACTTC. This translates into CASSYITGGKETQYF.

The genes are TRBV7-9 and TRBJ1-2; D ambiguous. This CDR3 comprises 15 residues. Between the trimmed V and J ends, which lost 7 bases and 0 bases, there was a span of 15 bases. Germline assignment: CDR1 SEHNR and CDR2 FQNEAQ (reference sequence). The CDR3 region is CASTAAGGTNYGYTF. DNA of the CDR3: TGTGCCAGCACGGCGGCAGGAGGAACTAACTATGGCTACACCTTC.

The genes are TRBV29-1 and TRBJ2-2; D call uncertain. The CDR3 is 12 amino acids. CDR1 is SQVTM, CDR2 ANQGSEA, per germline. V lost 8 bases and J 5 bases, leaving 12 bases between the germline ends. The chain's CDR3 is CSTTSGTGELFF. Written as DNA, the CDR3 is TGCAGCACCACCTCCGGGACCGGGGAGCTGTTTTTT.

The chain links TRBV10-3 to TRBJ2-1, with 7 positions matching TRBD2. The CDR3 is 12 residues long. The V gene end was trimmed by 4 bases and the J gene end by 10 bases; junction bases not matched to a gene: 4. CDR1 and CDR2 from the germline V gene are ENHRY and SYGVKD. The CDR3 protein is CAISGPGLEQFF. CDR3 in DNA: TGTGCCATCAGTGGACCGGGACTAGAGCAGTTCTTC.

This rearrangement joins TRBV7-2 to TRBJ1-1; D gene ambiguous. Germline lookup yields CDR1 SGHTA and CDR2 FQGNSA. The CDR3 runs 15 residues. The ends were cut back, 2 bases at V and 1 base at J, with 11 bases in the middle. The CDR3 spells CASSLRATTNTEAFF. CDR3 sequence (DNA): TGTGCCAGCAGCTTAAGGGCTACAACGAACACTGAAGCTTTCTTT.

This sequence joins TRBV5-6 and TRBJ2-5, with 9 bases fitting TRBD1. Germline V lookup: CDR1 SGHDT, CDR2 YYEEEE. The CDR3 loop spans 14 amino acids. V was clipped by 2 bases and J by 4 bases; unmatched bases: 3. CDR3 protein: CASSFPTGGETQYF. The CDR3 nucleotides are TGTGCCAGCAGCTTCCCGACAGGGGGAGAGACCCAGTACTTC.

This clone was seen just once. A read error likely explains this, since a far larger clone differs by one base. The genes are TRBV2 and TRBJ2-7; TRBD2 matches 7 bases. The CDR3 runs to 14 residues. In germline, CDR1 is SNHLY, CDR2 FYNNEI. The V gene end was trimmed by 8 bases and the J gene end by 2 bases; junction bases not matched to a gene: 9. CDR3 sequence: CASQGGVLPYEQYF. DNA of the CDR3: TGTGCCAGCCAGGGAGGGGTCCTTCCCTACGAGCAGTACTTC.

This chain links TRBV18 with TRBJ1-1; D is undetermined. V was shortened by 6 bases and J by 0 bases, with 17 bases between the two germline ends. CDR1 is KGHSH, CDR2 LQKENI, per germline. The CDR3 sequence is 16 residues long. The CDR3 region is CASSLRTQKVNTEAFF. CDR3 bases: TGTGCCAGCTCCCTAAGGACGCAGAAAGTGAACACTGAAGCTTTCTTT.

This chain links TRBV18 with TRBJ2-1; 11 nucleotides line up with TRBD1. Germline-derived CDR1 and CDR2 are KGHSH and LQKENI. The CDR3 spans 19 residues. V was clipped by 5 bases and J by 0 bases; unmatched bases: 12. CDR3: CASSSRVPGQGGSYNEQFF. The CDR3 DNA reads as TGTGCCAGCTCATCCCGAGTACCGGGACAGGGGGGCTCCTACAATGAGCAGTTCTTC.

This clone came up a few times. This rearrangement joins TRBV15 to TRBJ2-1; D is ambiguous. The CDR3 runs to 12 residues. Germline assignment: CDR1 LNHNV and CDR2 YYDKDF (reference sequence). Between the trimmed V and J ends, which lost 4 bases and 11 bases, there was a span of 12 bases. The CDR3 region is CATSMLRRQQFF. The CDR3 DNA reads TGTGCCACCAGCATGCTACGTCGCCAGCAGTTCTTC.